The text below deals with one T cell receptor (beta chain). Its antigen is still unknown. The sample originates from a study of OX40 agonist ivuxolimab in advanced cancers. General study points: Relatively little clonal expansion, among the lowest observed, appeared in partial responders at 0.1-3.0 mg/kg. Several nonresponders also turned out to have low normalized T-cell clonal expansion. In general, CD8+ T cells held more expanded clones than CD4+ did, on average.

This table comes from immunoSEQ multiplex PCR, and its TCRdb copy is limited to in-frame clones, with some not included. The sample includes about 79,000 clones, approximately 92% of them seen just once. From germline, CDR1 is SGHAT and CDR2 FQNNGV. V dropped 7 bases and J dropped 0; count of bases not matched to a gene: 5. The CDR3 sequence is 15 residues long. Blood specimens came from baseline, cycle 4 day 1, and cycle 7 day 1. The receptor comes from an adult with an advanced solid tumor such as melanoma, head and neck, liver or kidney cancer. The chain joins TRBV11-2 to TRBJ2-7; 11 nucleotides line up with TRBD2. Source: CD4+ or CD8+ T cells sorted from blood, taken in a trial of the OX40 agonist ivuxolimab. CDR3 in DNA: TGTGCCAGCAACCGACTAGCGGGGAGCTCCTACGAGCAGTACTTC. The encoded protein is CASNRLAGSSYEQYF.